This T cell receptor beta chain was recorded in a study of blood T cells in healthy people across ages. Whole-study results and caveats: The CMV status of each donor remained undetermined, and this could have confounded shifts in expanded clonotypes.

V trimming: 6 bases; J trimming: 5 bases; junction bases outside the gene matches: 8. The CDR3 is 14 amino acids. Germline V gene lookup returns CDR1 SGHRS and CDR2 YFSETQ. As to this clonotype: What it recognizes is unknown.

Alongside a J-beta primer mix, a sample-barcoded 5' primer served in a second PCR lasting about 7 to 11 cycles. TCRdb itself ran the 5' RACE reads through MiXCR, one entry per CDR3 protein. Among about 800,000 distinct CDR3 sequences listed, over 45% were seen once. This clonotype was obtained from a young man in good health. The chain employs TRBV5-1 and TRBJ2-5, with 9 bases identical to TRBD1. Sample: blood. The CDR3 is CASIGDRATETQYF. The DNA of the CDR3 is TGCGCCAGCATCGGGGACAGGGCGACTGAGACCCAGTACTTC.